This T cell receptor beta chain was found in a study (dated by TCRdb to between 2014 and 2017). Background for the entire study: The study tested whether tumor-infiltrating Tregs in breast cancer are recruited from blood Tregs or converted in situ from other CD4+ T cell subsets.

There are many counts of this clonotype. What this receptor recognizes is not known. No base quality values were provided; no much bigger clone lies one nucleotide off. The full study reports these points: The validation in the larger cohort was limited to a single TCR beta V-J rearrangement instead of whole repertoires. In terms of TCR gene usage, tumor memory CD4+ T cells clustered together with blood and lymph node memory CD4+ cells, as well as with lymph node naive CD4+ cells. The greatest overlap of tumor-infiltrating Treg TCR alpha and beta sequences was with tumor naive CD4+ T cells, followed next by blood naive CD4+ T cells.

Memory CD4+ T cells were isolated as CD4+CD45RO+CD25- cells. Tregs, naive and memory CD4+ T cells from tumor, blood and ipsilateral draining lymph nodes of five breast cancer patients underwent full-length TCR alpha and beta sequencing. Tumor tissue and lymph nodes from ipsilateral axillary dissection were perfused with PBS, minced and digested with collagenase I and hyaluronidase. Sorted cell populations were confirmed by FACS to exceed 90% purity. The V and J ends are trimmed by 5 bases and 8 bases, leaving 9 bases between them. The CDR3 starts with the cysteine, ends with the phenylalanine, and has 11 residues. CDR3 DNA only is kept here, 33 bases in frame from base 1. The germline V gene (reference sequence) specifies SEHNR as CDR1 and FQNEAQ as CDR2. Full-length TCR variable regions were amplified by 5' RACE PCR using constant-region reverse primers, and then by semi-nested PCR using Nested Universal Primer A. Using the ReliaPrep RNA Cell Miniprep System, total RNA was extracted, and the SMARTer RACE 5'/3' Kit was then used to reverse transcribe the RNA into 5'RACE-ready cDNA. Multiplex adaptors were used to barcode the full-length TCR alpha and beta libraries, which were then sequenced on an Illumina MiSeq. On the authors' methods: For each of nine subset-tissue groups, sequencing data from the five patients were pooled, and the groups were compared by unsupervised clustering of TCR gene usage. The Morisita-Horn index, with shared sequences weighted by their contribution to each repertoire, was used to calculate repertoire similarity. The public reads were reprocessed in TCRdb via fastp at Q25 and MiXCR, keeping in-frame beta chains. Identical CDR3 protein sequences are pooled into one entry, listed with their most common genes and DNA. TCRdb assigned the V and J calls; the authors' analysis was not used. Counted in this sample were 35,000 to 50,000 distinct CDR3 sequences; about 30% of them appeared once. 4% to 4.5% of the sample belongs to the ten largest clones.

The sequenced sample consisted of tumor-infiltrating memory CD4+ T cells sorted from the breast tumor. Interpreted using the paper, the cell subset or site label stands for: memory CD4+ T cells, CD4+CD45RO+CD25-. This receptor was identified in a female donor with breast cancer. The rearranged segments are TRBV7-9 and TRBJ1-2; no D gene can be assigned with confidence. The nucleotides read TGTGCCAGCAGCGTCAGGAAAGGCTACACCTTC. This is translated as CASSVRKGYTF.